Listed here are 22 T cell receptor beta chains from one sample, sequenced in a study of CD8+CD57+ T cells in acquired aplastic anemia. Genomic DNA was employed as the template in profiling TCR beta VDJ and CDR3. TCRdb called the reads again in MiXCR, with one record for every CDR3 protein. The sample shows under 75,000 distinct CDR3 sequences, around half of them seen only once. The source material was sorted CD4+, CD8+, or CD8+CD57+ T cells (not recorded which) from PBMCs. The receptor source for this set is a human donor in good health, serving as a control.

V is TRBV15 and J is TRBJ2-7; D uncertain. This CDR3 region has 15 residues. CDR1 and CDR2 from the germline V gene are LNHNV and YYDKDF (reference sequence). The V end was cut by 4 bases, the J end by 2 bases, with 15 bases between. The CDR3 reads CATSNLPAGPYEQYF. In DNA, the CDR3 is TGTGCCACCAGCAACCTACCGGCCGGGCCCTACGAGCAGTACTTC.

This clonotype was counted between two and nine times. A much more abundant neighbour one base away suggests this may be a read error. V and J are TRBV11-2 and TRBJ1-1, with TRBD1 identical over 8 bases. The germline CDR1 and CDR2 sequences are SGHAT and FQNNGV. V shed 5 bases, J shed 11 bases, and the junction held 10 bases outside the gene matches. CDR3 length equals 13 residues. The CDR3 DNA sequence: TGTGCCAGCAGCGGACAGGGAGCCTACGACGCTTTCTTT. It is translated as CASSGQGAYDAFF.

This clonotype was observed many times. One junction end disagrees with the germline gene, perhaps due to a read error. The chain uses TRBV13 and TRBJ1-1; tentative D call: TRBD1 (6 bases). Germline V CDR1 and CDR2: PRHDT, FYEKMQ (reference sequence). The CDR3 runs 11 residues. The CDR3 reads CASRRQAEAYF. The DNA of the CDR3 is TGTGCCAGCCGTCGACAGGCCGAAGCTTACTTT.

The V gene is TRBV29-1, the J gene TRBJ1-2, with D unresolved. There are 11 residues in the CDR3. The V gene lost 4 bases and the J gene lost 8 bases, with 11 bases spanning the gap. Germline CDR1 SQVTM, CDR2 ANQGSEA. This chain's CDR3 is CSVGGVGGYTF. CDR3 bases: TGCAGCGTTGGAGGCGTCGGGGGCTACACCTTC. The whole variable domain, remainder taken from reference TRBV29-1 and TRBJ1-2, is SAVISQKPSRDICQRGTSLTIQCQVDSQVTMMFWYRQQPGQSLTLIATANQGSEATYESGFVIDKFPISRPNLTFSTLTVSNMSPEDSSIYLCSVGGVGGYTFGSGTRLTVV.

Here the CDR3 reads CAIIGPGQVTSPLHF. CDR3 nucleotide sequence: TGTGCCATCATTGGACCGGGACAGGTTACCTCACCCCTCCACTTT. This sequence joins TRBV10-3 and TRBJ1-6; 8 bases agree with TRBD1. This CDR3 contains 15 residues. V dropped 7 bases and J dropped 10; count of bases not matched to a gene: 12. Looked up from germline, CDR1 is ENHRY and CDR2 is SYGVKD.

V usage is TRBV12-3 or TRBV12-4 and J usage is TRBJ2-1, with 8 nucleotides matching TRBD2. After removal of 8 bases from V and 3 bases from J, the junction contained 3 bases not matched to a gene. The CDR3 totals 13 residues. CDR3 coding DNA: TGTGCCAGCGGGACTAGATACTACAATGAGCAGTTCTTC. Translated, it gives CASGTRYYNEQFF.

In its sample, this clonotype was seen many times. The CDR3, as DNA: TGTGCCAGCAGGTGGGGGACAGATACGCAGTATTTT. Amino acid sequence: CASRWGTDTQYF. The chain joins TRBV27 to TRBJ2-3, with D perhaps TRBD1 or TRBD2 (5 bases each). V was clipped by 6 bases and J by 3 bases, with 7 bases between them. Per the germline V gene, CDR1 is MNHEY and CDR2 is SMNVEV (reference sequence). The CDR3 is 12 residues long.

The chain employs TRBV20-1 and TRBJ1-1, with 8 bases that match TRBD1. This CDR3 is 14 amino acids long. The V gene end was trimmed by 3 bases and the J gene end by 5 bases; junction bases not matched to a gene: 8. Germline loops: CDR1 DFQATT, CDR2 SNEGSKA (reference sequence). The CDR3 region has the DNA TGCAGTGCTAGGGAGACAGGGGAGGAAACTGAAGCTTTCTTT. Protein sequence: CSARETGEETEAFF.

The chain joins TRBV15 to TRBJ1-5; 7 bases are shared with TRBD1. Germline CDR1 and CDR2: LNHNV and YYDKDF (reference sequence). The length of the CDR3 is 15 residues. V shed 5 bases, J shed 4 bases, and the junction held 8 bases outside the gene matches. The DNA of the CDR3 is TGTGCCACCAGCCTTATACAGGGGATGAATCAGCCCCAGCATTTT. Amino acids: CATSLIQGMNQPQHF.

The chain has TRBV25-1 and TRBJ2-1; D may be TRBD2 (6 bases). The germline V and J ends were trimmed by 2 bases and 2 bases, with 16 bases remaining between them. The germline CDR1 and CDR2 sequences are MGHDK and SYGVNS. This CDR3 has 17 amino acids. The CDR3 nucleotides are TGTGCCAGCAGTGAAGCAGGAGGGCAGGCCCCCTACAATGAGCAGTTCTTC. Amino acid sequence: CASSEAGGQAPYNEQFF.

This clonotype appeared a single time. The chain joins TRBV19 to TRBJ1-2; 8 bases are a match to TRBD1. CDR1 and CDR2 (germline): LNHDA, SQIVND (reference sequence). The V and J ends lost 4 bases and 6 bases, in that order; junction bases with no gene match: 7. This CDR3 has 14 residues. CDR3 nucleotides: TGTGCCAGTAGTACAATCGGACAGGGACATGGCTACACCTTC. It encodes CASSTIGQGHGYTF.

The chain has TRBV7-2 and TRBJ1-5; D possibly corresponds to TRBD1 (5 bases). This CDR3 region has 13 residues. Trimming left V 6 bases short and J 4 bases short, with 10 bases between. Germline-derived CDR1 and CDR2 are SGHTA and FQGNSA. The CDR3 spells CASRQVLNQPQHF. CDR3 in DNA: TGTGCCAGCAGACAGGTCCTAAATCAGCCCCAGCATTTT.

There are many counts of this clonotype. A much larger clone sits a single nucleotide away, making a read error possible. The CDR3 is CASSSGQGAFDGYTF. The CDR3 coding sequence is TGTGCCAGCAGCTCGGGACAGGGGGCCTTTGATGGCTACACCTTC. This rearrangement joins TRBV7-9 to TRBJ1-2, with 12 bases lining up with TRBD1. CDR3 length: 15 amino acids. Germline V lookup: CDR1 SEHNR, CDR2 FQNEAQ (reference sequence). Losses at the gene ends were 4 bases for V and 6 bases for J; bases not matched to a gene: 6. Complete variable domain (other parts from reference TRBV7-9 and TRBJ1-2): DTGVSQNPRHKITKRGQNVTFRCDPISEHNRLYWYRQTLGQGPEFLTYFQNEAQLEKSRLLSDRFSAERPKGSFSTLEIQRTEQGDSAMYLCASSSGQGAFDGYTFGSGTRLTVV.

With regard to this clonotype: Because the CDR3 is missing its conserved closing phenylalanine or tryptophan, this is likely a read error. The CDR3 coding sequence is TGCAGCGTTGAAGTCACGCCAGGGAAAACCGGGGAGCTGTTTCTT. It encodes CSVEVTPGKTGELFL. The chain links TRBV29-1 to TRBJ2-2, with D maybe TRBD1 (5 bases). Germline-derived CDR1 and CDR2 are SQVTM and ANQGSEA. The CDR3 sequence is 15 residues long. V gave up 1 base and J gave up 5 bases, with 14 bases separating them.

V and J are TRBV11-1 and TRBJ2-3, with 9 bases aligning to TRBD1. The CDR3 totals 18 residues. The V segment lost 1 base and the J segment 6 bases; nucleotides outside the gene matches: 14. The germline CDR1 and CDR2 sequences are SGHAT and FQDESV (reference sequence). CDR3 nucleotide sequence: TGTGCCAGCAGCTTAGGATCCGGGACAGGGACTCTTGGCGATACGCAGTATTTT. Residues: CASSLGSGTGTLGDTQYF.

The gene calls are TRBV2 and TRBJ1-2; TRBD1 matches at 8 bases. The CDR3 extends over 15 amino acids. The germline V gene has CDR1 SNHLY and CDR2 FYNNEI. After removal of 1 base from V and 4 bases from J, the junction contained 5 bases not matched to a gene. The CDR3 region is CASSEERTGIYGYTF. Written as DNA, the CDR3 is TGTGCCAGCAGTGAAGAGAGGACAGGGATCTATGGCTACACCTTC. Full variable domain (missing parts from reference TRBV2 and TRBJ1-2): EPEVTQTPSHQVTQMGQEVILRCVPISNHLYFYWYRQILGQKVEFLVSFYNNEISEKSEIFDDQFSVERPDGSNFTLKIRSTKLEDSAMYFCASSEERTGIYGYTFGSGTRLTVV.

V usage is TRBV5-6 and J usage is TRBJ1-3; D perhaps matches TRBD1 (6 bases). V was cut by 3 bases and J by 7 bases, with 17 bases left in between. CDR1 SGHDT and CDR2 YYEEEE come from the germline V gene. This CDR3 spans 15 amino acids. CDR3 sequence reads: CASSWGRGGSNTIYF. The CDR3 region has the DNA TGTGCCAGCAGCTGGGGGCGCGGCGGTTCTAACACCATATATTTT.

This clonotype occurred a few times. The chain employs TRBV24-1 and TRBJ1-5; D gene uncertain. Germline V gives CDR1 KGHDR, CDR2 SFDVKD. Trimming took 6 bases from V and 1 from J, leaving 9 bases between them. The CDR3 loop spans 14 amino acids. The CDR3 DNA reads TGTGCCACCAGTAACACGGGGAGCAATCAGCCCCAGCATTTT. Amino acid sequence: CATSNTGSNQPQHF.

This sequence joins TRBV24-1 and TRBJ2-7; TRBD1 aligns across 7 bases. With V trimmed by 5 bases and J by 0 bases, 12 bases remained unmatched. Germline CDR1 and CDR2: KGHDR and SFDVKD. The length of the CDR3 is 17 residues. CDR3 residues: CATSGVPGQFNSYEQYF. In nucleotides, the CDR3 is TGTGCCACCAGTGGGGTACCGGGACAGTTTAACTCCTACGAGCAGTACTTC.

This clonotype was detected only once. The CDR3 loop reads CASSLGTFSGGTYEQYF. As DNA, the CDR3 is TGTGCCAGCAGCTTAGGAACCTTTAGCGGGGGGACCTACGAGCAGTACTTC. V usage is TRBV7-6 and J usage is TRBJ2-7; 10 positions match TRBD2. In germline, CDR1 is SGHVS, CDR2 FNYEAQ. The CDR3 consists of 17 residues. Trimming removed 1 base from V and 2 bases from J; junction bases left unmatched: 8.

The chain uses TRBV7-3 and TRBJ1-6; tentative D call: TRBD1 (6 bases). Deletions cut 0 bases from V and 6 bases from J, with 15 bases between. Germline V gives CDR1 SGHTA, CDR2 FQGTGA. This CDR3 is 17 amino acids long. The CDR3 DNA reads as TGTGCCAGCAGCTTAACGGGGGAGGGGGGACTTAATTCACCCCTCCACTTT. Translation gives CASSLTGEGGLNSPLHF.

This clonotype was observed a handful of times. The rearrangement links TRBV15 to TRBJ2-1, with D possibly being TRBD1 or TRBD2 (5 bases each). Germline lookup yields CDR1 LNHNV and CDR2 YYDKDF (reference sequence). Trimming cost V 11 bases and J 5 bases, with 16 bases left between them. The CDR3 has 13 residues. The CDR3 sequence is CACRDAPHNEQFF. CDR3 coding DNA: TGTGCCTGCCGGGACGCGCCTCACAATGAGCAGTTCTTC.